The 18 T cell receptor beta chains given below trace back to one sample, sequenced in a study of blood T cells in healthy people across ages. Sample-barcoded 5' priming and a J-beta primer mix drove a second PCR of roughly 6 to 12 cycles. MiXCR, run by TCRdb on the 5' RACE reads, gives a single entry per CDR3 protein. The table lists 800,000 to 900,000 distinct CDR3 sequences, roughly 60% of them singletons. Sequenced material: blood. Receptors were obtained from a man aged 25 to 40 in good health.

The chain recombines TRBV6-5 with TRBJ1-5, with a weak D call TRBD1 (6 bases). Germline values: CDR1 MNHEY, CDR2 SVGAGI. Between the trimmed V and J ends, which lost 2 bases and 7 bases, there was a span of 9 bases. This CDR3 comprises 13 residues. The CDR3 sequence is CASSYRGEQPQHF. In DNA form, the CDR3 reads TGTGCCAGCAGTTACAGGGGGGAGCAGCCCCAGCATTTT.

The chain recombines TRBV6-2 or TRBV6-3 with TRBJ2-1; TRBD1 aligns across 8 bases. Germline CDR1 is MNHEY and CDR2 is SVGEGT. This CDR3 has 16 amino acids. The V segment lost 7 bases and the J segment 4 bases; nucleotides outside the gene matches: 12. The CDR3 spells CASTWSGTGSYNEQFF. For the CDR3, the DNA is TGTGCCAGCACTTGGAGTGGGACAGGTAGTTACAATGAGCAGTTCTTC.

In regard to this clonotype: Germline is not matched at one junction end, which may reflect a read error. The chain carries TRBV7-3 and TRBJ2-2; weak D call: TRBD2 (5 bases). The length of the CDR3 is 15 residues. CDR1 is SGHTA and CDR2 is FQGTGA in the germline V gene. The chain's CDR3 is CASSLQPGNSGELFF. For the CDR3, the DNA is TGTGCCAGCAGCTTACAACCGGGGAACTCCGGGGAGCTGTTTTTT.

The gene calls are TRBV4-3 and TRBJ1-2; 8 bases are a match to TRBD1. With V trimmed by 0 bases and J by 7 bases, 4 bases remained unmatched. This CDR3 region has 14 residues. CDR1 is LGHNA and CDR2 is YSLEER in the germline V gene. CDR3 nucleotides: TGCGCCAGCAGCCAAGATCGAGGACAGGGTGGCTACACCTTC. It translates to CASSQDRGQGGYTF.

A note on this clonotype: A read error may produce the germline difference seen at one junction end. V usage is TRBV15 and J usage is TRBJ2-7; the D is unclear. CDR1 is LNHNV and CDR2 is YYDKDF in the germline V gene (reference sequence). The CDR3 is made up of 12 amino acids. The CDR3 coding sequence is TGTGCCGCCAGCCTTGCCGGCTACGAGCAGTACTTC. Translating gives CAASLAGYEQYF.

The CDR3 bases are TGTGCCAGCAGCTTGAACCCGACCGAATACTCCTACAATGAGCAGTTCTTC. Protein sequence: CASSLNPTEYSYNEQFF. The chain is built from TRBV5-8 and TRBJ2-1; no clear D gene. Germline V lookup: CDR1 SGHTS, CDR2 YDEGEE. V was shortened by 1 base and J by 0 bases, with 14 bases between the two germline ends. This CDR3 is built from 17 residues.

This clonotype was seen a handful of times. The chain links TRBV4-3 to TRBJ2-1; 10 bases are a match to TRBD1. Germline V lookup: CDR1 LGHNA, CDR2 YSLEER. Unmatched junction bases numbered 13, after V lost 4 bases and J lost 7 bases. This CDR3 has 17 residues. The CDR3 here is CASSLNSGDRGLNEQFF. The CDR3 DNA follows: TGCGCCAGCAGCCTAAATTCAGGGGACAGGGGCTTGAATGAGCAGTTCTTC.

The rearrangement joins TRBV15 to TRBJ1-4, with no clear D. Germline lookup yields CDR1 LNHNV and CDR2 YYDKDF (reference sequence). With 11 bases removed from V and 0 bases from J, the gap between germline ends came to 16 bases. CDR3 length equals 15 residues. CDR3 sequence reads: CAAKGPSATNEKLFF. CDR3 DNA sequence: TGTGCCGCTAAAGGACCTTCGGCAACTAATGAAAAACTGTTTTTT.

The chain joins TRBV7-9 to TRBJ1-4; D is possibly TRBD1 (6 bases). From germline, CDR1 is SEHNR and CDR2 FQNEAQ (reference sequence). V lost 8 bases to trimming and J lost 6 bases, with 16 bases between them. The CDR3 spans 14 residues. Here the CDR3 DNA reads TGTGCCAGCCTGGGGGCAAGGTCCCATGAAAAACTGTTTTTT. Its translation is CASLGARSHEKLFF. The full variable domain, with the rest looked up from reference TRBV7-9 and TRBJ1-4, is DTGVSQNPRHKITKRGQNVTFRCDPISEHNRLYWYRQTLGQGPEFLTYFQNEAQLEKSRLLSDRFSAERPKGSFSTLEIQRTEQGDSAMYLCASLGARSHEKLFFGSGTQLSVL.

On this clonotype itself: Sequence at one end of the junction differs from germline and may be a read error. V is TRBV12-3 or TRBV12-4 and J is TRBJ2-4, with D perhaps TRBD1 (6 bases). The CDR3 runs to 14 residues. CDR3 residues: CASSLGKGGLFQYF. CDR3 DNA sequence: TGTGCCAGCAGCTTAGGAAAAGGGGGATTGTTTCAGTACTTC.

This clonotype appeared many times. CDR3 loop: CASSLYSGPQGGYTF. The CDR3 nucleotides are TGTGCCAGCAGTTTGTACTCGGGACCCCAGGGTGGCTACACCTTC. The gene calls are TRBV12-3 or TRBV12-4 and TRBJ1-2; tentative D call: TRBD1 (5 bases). V lost 3 bases and J 7 bases, leaving 18 bases between the germline ends. The CDR3 is 15 residues long.

The sample holds a few counts of this clonotype. This sequence joins TRBV5-1 and TRBJ2-5, with a possible D match to TRBD2 (5 bases). The J call may be incorrect, as the DNA end agrees better with TRBJ2-7. This CDR3 is 16 amino acids long. Germline CDR1 SGHRS, CDR2 YFSETQ. The CDR3 DNA reads TGCGCCAGCAGCTTCGGACTCGCTGGCAATGTGTACGAGCAGTACTTC. This codes for CASSFGLAGNVYEQYF.

This clonotype was recorded a few times. This chain joins TRBV12-3 or TRBV12-4 and TRBJ2-3; tentatively, D is TRBD1 (6 bases). There are 14 residues in the CDR3. V was cut by 7 bases and J by 0 bases, with 11 bases left in between. DNA of the CDR3: TGTGCCAGCAACCCGGGACACAGCACAGATACGCAGTATTTT. It specifies CASNPGHSTDTQYF.

The V call is TRBV12-3 or TRBV12-4, the J call TRBJ2-1, with TRBD1 matching 7 bases. Trimming at V came to 5 bases and at J to 2 bases, leaving 6 bases not matched to a gene. This CDR3 is 15 amino acids long. Here the CDR3 reads CASSQFQGAYNEQFF. CDR3 nucleotides: TGTGCCAGCAGTCAATTCCAGGGGGCCTACAATGAGCAGTTCTTC.

This clonotype has only one observation. The CDR3 nucleotides read TGCAGTGCTAGAGATAACAGGGGGACCTACGAGCAGTACTTC. Translation gives CSARDNRGTYEQYF. This chain uses TRBV20-1 with TRBJ2-7; TRBD1 agrees at 8 bases. CDR3 length: 14 residues. Germline CDR1 DFQATT, CDR2 SNEGSKA (reference sequence). The V and J ends lost 0 bases and 2 bases, in that order; junction bases with no gene match: 3.

The V and J genes are TRBV7-6 and TRBJ2-3, with D perhaps matching TRBD1 or TRBD2 (5 bases each). This CDR3 has 16 residues. V gave up 1 base and J gave up 1 base, with 12 bases separating them. The V gene's germline CDR1 is SGHVS and CDR2 FNYEAQ. This CDR3 is CASSLDPGRGTDTQYF. CDR3 nucleotides: TGTGCCAGCAGCTTAGACCCGGGGCGAGGCACAGATACGCAGTATTTT.

The rearrangement links TRBV12-3 or TRBV12-4 to TRBJ2-3; possibly TRBD2 for D (6 bases). This CDR3 spans 14 amino acids. Trimming left V 7 bases short and J 1 base short, with 12 bases between. DNA of the CDR3: TGTGCCAGCACCCAGCGGGTGGGCACAGATACGCAGTATTTT. Translation: CASTQRVGTDTQYF.

As DNA, the CDR3 is TGTGCCAGCAGCCGAACTAGCGGGGCTCAAGAGACCCAGTACTTC. Translation gives CASSRTSGAQETQYF. The chain has TRBV6-2 or TRBV6-3 and TRBJ2-5, with 10 bases identical to TRBD2. The CDR3 length is 15 residues. Germline assignment: CDR1 MNHEY and CDR2 SVGEGT. After removal of 6 bases from V and 2 bases from J, the junction contained 6 bases not matched to a gene.